This T cell receptor (beta chain) derives from a study of blood T cell repertoires in COVID-19. Profiling relied on immunoSEQ multiplex PCR, and the TCRdb table lists in-frame clones only, not all of them. The data show over 300,000 clones, approximately 85% seen once. Concerning this clone itself: One junction end disagrees with the germline gene, perhaps due to a read error.

The receptor was derived from a human donor in a cohort sampled during active COVID-19. Sequenced: peripheral blood.

Here the CDR3 reads CASSLRDRVLF. The CDR3 bases are TGTGCCAGCAGTTTAAGGGACAGGGTTCTCTTC. The chain is built from TRBV12-3 or TRBV12-4 and TRBJ2-1; TRBD1 matches 9 bases. This CDR3 comprises 11 residues.